These 19 T cell receptor beta chains were sequenced from one sample in a study of shared clonotypes between healthy human individuals. Generated by immunoSEQ multiplex PCR, the TCRdb table keeps only in-frame clones and is missing some. The sample lists roughly 2.2 million clones; over 85% were seen once. Sequenced: naive CD4+ T cells from PBMCs. Subset indicated: CD45RA+ positively selected. The receptors stem from a man between 18 and 35 years old in good health. Some clones in this sample may be carry-over from other donors' samples.

V gene TRBV2 combines with J gene TRBJ2-1, with TRBD1 identical over 9 bases. The V and J ends lost 5 bases and 6 bases, in that order; junction bases with no gene match: 11. CDR1 is SNHLY, CDR2 FYNNEI, per germline. CDR3 size: 16 residues. The CDR3 region has the DNA TGTGCCAGCAGTCGGACCCGGGACAGGGCCAGCAATGAGCAGTTCTTC. Translation: CASSRTRDRASNEQFF.

The V and J genes are TRBV7-9 and TRBJ1-5; the D is unclear. Trimming left V 4 bases short and J 6 bases short, with 7 bases between. This CDR3 is 12 amino acids long. The germline V gene has CDR1 SEHNR and CDR2 FQNEAQ (reference sequence). CDR3 region: CASSSDIQPQHF. The CDR3 DNA follows: TGTGCCAGCAGCTCAGACATTCAGCCCCAGCATTTT. Full variable domain (outside the CDR3, taken from reference TRBV7-9 and TRBJ1-5): DTGVSQNPRHKITKRGQNVTFRCDPISEHNRLYWYRQTLGQGPEFLTYFQNEAQLEKSRLLSDRFSAERPKGSFSTLEIQRTEQGDSAMYLCASSSDIQPQHFGDGTRLSIL.

In its sample, this clone was seen once. The V call is TRBV5-1, the J call TRBJ1-4, with 7 bases aligning to TRBD1. The V gene end was trimmed by 4 bases and the J gene end by 6 bases; junction bases not matched to a gene: 3. The length of the CDR3 is 13 residues. The V gene's germline CDR1 is SGHRS and CDR2 YFSETQ. This CDR3 is CASSTTGDEKLFF. The CDR3 nucleotides are TGCGCCAGCAGCACCACAGGGGATGAAAAACTGTTTTTT. The whole variable domain, filled in from reference TRBV5-1 and TRBJ1-4, reads KAGVTQTPRYLIKTRGQQVTLSCSPISGHRSVSWYQQTPGQGLQFLFEYFSETQRNKGNFPGRFSGRQFSNSRSEMNVSTLELGDSALYLCASSTTGDEKLFFGSGTQLSVL.

The chain links TRBV25-1 to TRBJ1-1, with D unclear. Trimming shortened V by 6 bases and J by 5 bases, and 10 bases separated the two germline ends. Germline CDR1 and CDR2: MGHDK and SYGVNS. This CDR3 has 12 amino acids. This chain's CDR3 is CASRGLRTEAFF. In DNA, the CDR3 is TGTGCCAGCAGGGGGTTACGGACTGAAGCTTTCTTT.

The genes are TRBV6-5 and TRBJ2-1; 9 bases match TRBD2. Germline CDR1 reads MNHEY; CDR2 reads SVGAGI. The CDR3 extends over 14 amino acids. V was pared by 6 bases and J by 5 bases, with 5 bases of the junction left unmatched. The CDR3 coding sequence is TGTGCCAGCAGACCAGCGGGAGGAGACAATGAGCAGTTCTTC. This translates into CASRPAGGDNEQFF.

The rearrangement uses TRBV7-2 and TRBJ2-2; 8 bases line up with TRBD2. V trimming: 5 bases; J trimming: 5 bases; junction bases outside the gene matches: 7. The CDR3 consists of 15 residues. Germline V gene data show CDR1 as SGHTA and CDR2 as FQGNSA. CDR3 protein: CASSRGLEYTGELFF. The CDR3 DNA reads as TGTGCCAGCAGCCGGGGACTAGAGTATACCGGGGAGCTGTTTTTT.

The chain carries TRBV28 and TRBJ2-3; 7 nucleotides line up with TRBD1. Germline V gene sequence: CDR1 MDHEN, CDR2 SYDVKM. The CDR3 consists of 17 residues. V dropped 4 bases and J dropped 1; count of bases not matched to a gene: 11. The CDR3 DNA sequence: TGTGCCAGCAGTTCCCTGGGACAGCGCATTGGCACAGATACGCAGTATTTT. Protein product: CASSSLGQRIGTDTQYF.

The rearrangement uses TRBV5-8 and TRBJ2-7, with 9 nucleotides matching TRBD1. The CDR3 runs 16 residues. With 4 bases clipped from V and 4 bases from J, the junction kept 12 bases outside the gene matches. From germline, CDR1 is SGHTS and CDR2 YDEGEE. The CDR3, as DNA: TGTGCCAGCAGCGTACGTGGGGGGGACAGGGAATACGAGCAGTACTTC. Amino acids: CASSVRGGDREYEQYF.

The rearrangement links TRBV5-1 to TRBJ2-3, with 8 bases fitting TRBD1. With 4 bases clipped from V and 2 bases from J, the junction kept 9 bases outside the gene matches. This CDR3 has 16 amino acids. Germline CDR1 is SGHRS and CDR2 is YFSETQ. The CDR3 DNA reads as TGCGCCAGCAGCCTCCCCGGGACAGGCGTCACAGATACGCAGTATTTT. This encodes CASSLPGTGVTDTQYF.

The table lists this clone with a count of one. The rearrangement joins TRBV19 to TRBJ2-7, with 9 bases that match TRBD2. Germline loops: CDR1 LNHDA, CDR2 SQIVND (reference sequence). This CDR3 spans 15 amino acids. V shed 5 bases, J shed 3 bases, and the junction held 8 bases outside the gene matches. This chain's CDR3 is CASSVTSGPLYEQYF. CDR3 nucleotides: TGTGCCAGTAGTGTGACTAGCGGCCCCCTCTACGAGCAGTACTTC.

The chain links TRBV2 to TRBJ2-2; 7 bases line up with TRBD1. The germline gives CDR1 SNHLY, CDR2 FYNNEI. Germline trimming cut 5 bases from V and 5 bases from J; bases unmatched to any gene: 14. This CDR3 has 17 amino acids. The DNA of the CDR3 is TGTGCCAGCAGTAGATTAGGGGGCCCCCTTACTACCGGGGAGCTGTTTTTT. Amino acids: CASSRLGGPLTTGELFF.

CDR3 sequence: CASSTGTSGHTDTQYF. The DNA for the CDR3 is TGCGCCAGCAGCACCGGGACTAGCGGTCACACAGATACGCAGTATTTT. The rearrangement joins TRBV5-1 to TRBJ2-3; 11 positions agree with TRBD2. Germline V lookup: CDR1 SGHRS, CDR2 YFSETQ. The CDR3 covers 16 residues. The V gene end was trimmed by 4 bases and the J gene end by 2 bases; junction bases not matched to a gene: 6.

The rearrangement joins TRBV6-6 to TRBJ1-2; TRBD1 matches 10 bases. This CDR3 has 14 residues. V was clipped by 6 bases and J by 3 bases; unmatched bases: 4. Germline V gives CDR1 MNHNY, CDR2 SVGAGI (reference sequence). This chain's CDR3 is CASRGQGGYYGYTF. The CDR3 coding sequence is TGTGCCAGCAGAGGACAGGGGGGGTACTATGGCTACACCTTC.

The rearrangement links TRBV5-1 to TRBJ2-3, with TRBD2 matching over 10 bases. The germline V gene has CDR1 SGHRS and CDR2 YFSETQ. The CDR3 is 16 amino acids. J was trimmed by 6 bases and V by 3 bases; bases with no gene match: 10. DNA for the CDR3: TGCGCCAGCAGCTCGCCACTAGCGGGAAGCGCGGATACGCAGTATTTT. Amino acids: CASSSPLAGSADTQYF.

This clone was observed a few times. CDR3 bases: TGCAGCGTTGCTCGCCTGAACACTGAAGCTTTCTTT. Translation: CSVARLNTEAFF. The rearrangement uses TRBV29-1 and TRBJ1-1; D is uncertain. V shed 4 bases and J shed 0 bases, with 6 bases lying between them. This CDR3 is built from 12 residues. CDR1 is SQVTM, CDR2 ANQGSEA, per germline.

The V and J genes are TRBV18 and TRBJ1-1; D uncertain. The CDR3 totals 13 residues. Trimming took 2 bases from V and 5 from J, leaving 9 bases between them. CDR1 and CDR2 from the germline V gene are KGHSH and LQKENI. The CDR3 reads CASSPFSATEAFF. The CDR3 nucleotides read TGTGCCAGCTCACCATTCTCGGCAACTGAAGCTTTCTTT.

This sequence joins TRBV20-1 and TRBJ2-1; D remains ambiguous. The CDR3 has 11 residues. Germline-derived CDR1 and CDR2 are DFQATT and SNEGSKA (reference sequence). V was cut by 6 bases and J by 12 bases, with 15 bases left in between. The CDR3 region has the DNA TGCAGTGCCCGAACGGCCTGGGGGCAGTTCTTC. Protein: CSARTAWGQFF.

The chain carries TRBV19 and TRBJ2-7; 10 bases align to TRBD1. The V gene's germline CDR1 is LNHDA and CDR2 SQIVND (reference sequence). The CDR3 consists of 15 residues. V lost 4 bases and J lost 3; bases outside the gene matches: 6. CDR3 in DNA: TGTGCCAGTAGTAATCCCCGGGACAGGGGCTACGAGCAGTACTTC. Protein sequence: CASSNPRDRGYEQYF. Combining the CDR3 with reference TRBV19 and TRBJ2-7 gives the whole variable domain DGGITQSPKYLFRKEGQNVTLSCEQNLNHDAMYWYRQDPGQGLRLIYYSQIVNDFQKGDIAEGYSVSREKKESFPLTVTSAQKNPTAFYLCASSNPRDRGYEQYFGPGTRLTVT.

The CDR3 bases are TGTGCCAGCAGCCCCCGGGGTACGCAGGCTGGAAACACCATATATTTT. Protein: CASSPRGTQAGNTIYF. This chain connects TRBV11-2 to TRBJ1-3; no clear D. Trimming took 5 bases from V and 2 from J, leaving 16 bases between them. The CDR3 runs 16 residues. Germline V gene sequence: CDR1 SGHAT, CDR2 FQNNGV. Drawing the rest from reference TRBV11-2 and TRBJ1-3, the complete variable domain is EAGVAQSPRYKIIEKRQSVAFWCNPISGHATLYWYQQILGQGPKLLIQFQNNGVVDDSQLPKDRFSAERLKGVDSTLKIQPAKLEDSAVYLCASSPRGTQAGNTIYFGEGSWLTVV.